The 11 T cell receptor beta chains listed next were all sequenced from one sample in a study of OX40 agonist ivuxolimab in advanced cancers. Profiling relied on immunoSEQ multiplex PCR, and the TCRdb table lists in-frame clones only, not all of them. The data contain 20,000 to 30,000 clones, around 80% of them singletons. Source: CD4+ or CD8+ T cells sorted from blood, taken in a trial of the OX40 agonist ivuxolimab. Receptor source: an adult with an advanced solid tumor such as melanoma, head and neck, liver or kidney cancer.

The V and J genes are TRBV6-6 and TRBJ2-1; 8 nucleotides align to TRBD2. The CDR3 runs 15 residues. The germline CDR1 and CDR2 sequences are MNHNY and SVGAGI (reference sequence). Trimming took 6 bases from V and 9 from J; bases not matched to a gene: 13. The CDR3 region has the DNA TGTGCCAGCAGACTCTTCCGGGGGGGCCGTGGTGAGCAGTTCTTC. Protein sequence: CASRLFRGGRGEQFF.

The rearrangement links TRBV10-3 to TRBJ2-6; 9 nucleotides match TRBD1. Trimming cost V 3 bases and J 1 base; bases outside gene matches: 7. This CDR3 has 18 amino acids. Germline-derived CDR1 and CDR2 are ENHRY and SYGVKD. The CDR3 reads CAISDKDRGGSGANVLTF. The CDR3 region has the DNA TGTGCCATCAGTGATAAGGACAGGGGAGGGTCTGGGGCCAACGTCCTGACTTTC.

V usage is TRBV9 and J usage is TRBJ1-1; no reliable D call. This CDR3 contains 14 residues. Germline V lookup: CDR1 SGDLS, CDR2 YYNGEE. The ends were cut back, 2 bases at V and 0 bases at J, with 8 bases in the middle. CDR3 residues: CASSVEGLNTEAFF. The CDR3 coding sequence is TGTGCCAGCAGCGTGGAAGGTTTGAACACTGAAGCTTTCTTT.

The CDR3: CASTQGGSYNEQFF. The CDR3 DNA sequence: TGTGCCAGCACCCAGGGTGGCTCCTACAATGAGCAGTTCTTC. The chain employs TRBV27 and TRBJ2-1, with D possibly being TRBD1 (5 bases). This CDR3 region has 14 residues. Germline loops: CDR1 MNHEY, CDR2 SMNVEV (reference sequence). V lost 7 bases and J lost 0, with 10 bases in between.

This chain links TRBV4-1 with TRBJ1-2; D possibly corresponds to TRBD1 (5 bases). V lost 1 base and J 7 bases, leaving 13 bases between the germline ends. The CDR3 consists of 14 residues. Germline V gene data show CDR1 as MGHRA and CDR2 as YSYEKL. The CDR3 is CASSQGGRDGGYTF. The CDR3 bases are TGCGCCAGCAGCCAAGGTGGCAGGGATGGTGGCTACACCTTC.

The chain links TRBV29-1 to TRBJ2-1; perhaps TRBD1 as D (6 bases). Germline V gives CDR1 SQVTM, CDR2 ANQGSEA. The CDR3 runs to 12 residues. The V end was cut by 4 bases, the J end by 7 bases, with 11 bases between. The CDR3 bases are TGCAGCGTTGGGGCAGGGGAAAATGAGCAGTTCTTC. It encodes CSVGAGENEQFF.

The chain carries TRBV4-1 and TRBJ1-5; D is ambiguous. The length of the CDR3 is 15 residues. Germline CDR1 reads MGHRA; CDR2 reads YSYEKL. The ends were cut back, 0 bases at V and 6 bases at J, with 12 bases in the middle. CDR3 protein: CASSQEEGGGQPQHF. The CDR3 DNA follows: TGCGCCAGCAGCCAAGAGGAGGGAGGAGGTCAGCCCCAGCATTTT.

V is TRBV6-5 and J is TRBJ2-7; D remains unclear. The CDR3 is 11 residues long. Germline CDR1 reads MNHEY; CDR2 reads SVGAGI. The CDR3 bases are TGTGAAAGGCGGTTCTCCTACGAGCAGTACTTC. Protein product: CERRFSYEQYF.

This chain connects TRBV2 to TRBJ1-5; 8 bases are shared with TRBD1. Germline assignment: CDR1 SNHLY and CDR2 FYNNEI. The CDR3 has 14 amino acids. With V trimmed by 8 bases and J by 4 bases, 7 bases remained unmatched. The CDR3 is CASCCTGGNQPQHF. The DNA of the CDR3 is TGTGCCAGCTGTTGCACAGGGGGTAATCAGCCCCAGCATTTT.

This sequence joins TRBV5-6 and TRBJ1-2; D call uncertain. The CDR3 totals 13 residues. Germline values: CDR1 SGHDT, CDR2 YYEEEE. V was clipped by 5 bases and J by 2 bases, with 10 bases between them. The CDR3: CASRLERNYGYTF. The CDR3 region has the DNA TGTGCCAGCAGACTGGAAAGAAACTATGGCTACACCTTC.

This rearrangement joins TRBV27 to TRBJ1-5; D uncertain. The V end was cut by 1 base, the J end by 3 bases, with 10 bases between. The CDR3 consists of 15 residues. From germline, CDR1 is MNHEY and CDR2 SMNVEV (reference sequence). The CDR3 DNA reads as TGTGCCAGCAGTTTATATCCGGGGTCCAATCAGCCCCAGCATTTT. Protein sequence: CASSLYPGSNQPQHF.